Below are 20 T cell receptor beta chains sequenced from a single sample in a study of blood T cell repertoires in COVID-19. The assay was immunoSEQ multiplex PCR, and TCRdb's table has in-frame clones only and misses some. The repertoire consists of 300,000 to 350,000 clones, with around 83% occurring once and the leading ten covering almost 3%. Sequenced input: peripheral blood. The source is a man aged 25 to 40 with active or convalescent COVID-19.

This chain joins TRBV18 and TRBJ1-4; no definite D call. Trimming pared 2 bases from V and 4 bases from J, leaving 8 bases between. The CDR3 length is 14 residues. The V gene's germline CDR1 is KGHSH and CDR2 LQKENI. CDR3 region: CASSPGGRNEKLFF. Here the CDR3 DNA reads TGTGCCAGCTCACCAGGCGGCCGTAATGAAAAACTGTTTTTT. Full variable domain (outside the CDR3, taken from reference TRBV18 and TRBJ1-4): NAGVMQNPRHLVRRRGQEARLRCSPMKGHSHVYWYRQLPEEGLKFMVYLQKENIIDESGMPKERFSAEFPKEGPSILRIQQVVRGDSAAYFCASSPGGRNEKLFFGSGTQLSVL.

The rearrangement uses TRBV7-9 and TRBJ1-1; no firm D call. Germline V gene data show CDR1 as SEHNR and CDR2 as FQNEAQ (reference sequence). Deletions cut 5 bases from V and 11 bases from J, with 15 bases between. This CDR3 contains 12 residues. The CDR3 sequence is CASSPYLGEAFF. CDR3 nucleotide sequence: TGTGCCAGCAGCCCTTACCTGGGAGAGGCTTTCTTT.

The chain couples TRBV7-6 to TRBJ2-1; D might be TRBD2 (6 bases). Germline V CDR1 and CDR2: SGHVS, FNYEAQ. Trimming left V 3 bases short and J 5 bases short, with 26 bases between. The CDR3 length is 19 residues. DNA of the CDR3: TGTGCCAGCAGCTTTAACCCTAGCAGTTTCGGCGGGGCCCACAATGAGCAGTTCTTC. As protein: CASSFNPSSFGGAHNEQFF.

The rearrangement links TRBV24-1 to TRBJ1-5, with TRBD1 matching over 10 bases. The CDR3 spans 17 residues. Trimming took 4 bases from V and 9 from J; bases not matched to a gene: 14. Germline-derived CDR1 and CDR2 are KGHDR and SFDVKD. The CDR3 spells CATSENRGQGISWPQHF. The CDR3 nucleotides read TGTGCCACCAGTGAAAATCGGGGACAGGGGATATCATGGCCCCAGCATTTT.

The genes are TRBV11-2 and TRBJ2-7, with D possibly matching TRBD2 (6 bases). Germline CDR1 and CDR2: SGHAT and FQNNGV. The germline V and J ends were trimmed by 1 base and 2 bases, with 15 bases remaining between them. CDR3 length: 16 amino acids. The CDR3 sequence is CASSLGWGEAAYEQYF. As DNA, the CDR3 is TGTGCCAGCAGCTTAGGTTGGGGGGAGGCTGCCTACGAGCAGTACTTC.

The chain couples TRBV5-1 to TRBJ1-3; 7 bases align to TRBD1. The CDR3 extends over 17 amino acids. The germline V gene encodes CDR1 SGHRS and CDR2 YFSETQ. V gave up 0 bases and J gave up 0 bases; unmatched junction bases: 6. The CDR3 here is CASSLAGGQNSGNTIYF. The DNA for the CDR3 is TGCGCCAGCAGCTTGGCCGGGGGACAGAACTCTGGAAACACCATATATTTT.

This clone has just one count. The chain combines TRBV7-2 with TRBJ1-4; D not certain. CDR3 size: 14 residues. Between the trimmed V and J ends, which lost 4 bases and 3 bases, there was a span of 9 bases. Germline V lookup: CDR1 SGHTA, CDR2 FQGNSA. The CDR3 region has the DNA TGTGCCAGCAGCTCCCGGTTTGCTAATGAAAAACTGTTTTTT. Its translation is CASSSRFANEKLFF.

CDR3 coding DNA: TGTGCCAGCAGTTTAACGGGAGACGAGCAGTACTTC. It is translated as CASSLTGDEQYF. This chain joins TRBV6-5 and TRBJ2-7; D is possibly TRBD2 (6 bases). Trimming stripped 4 bases from V and 5 bases from J, with 9 bases between. The CDR3 runs 12 residues. The V gene's germline CDR1 is MNHEY and CDR2 SVGAGI.

The genes are TRBV3-1 (or the pseudogene TRBV3-2) and TRBJ2-7; 10 bases map to TRBD1. V gave up 8 bases and J gave up 3 bases; unmatched junction bases: 7. The CDR3 extends over 14 amino acids. Germline CDR1 is LGHDT and CDR2 is YNNKEL (reference sequence). Written as DNA, the CDR3 is TGTGCCAGCCGCAGGACAGGGGGGGACTACGAGCAGTACTTC. Translated, it gives CASRRTGGDYEQYF.

This chain links TRBV4-3 with TRBJ2-1, with 10 bases lining up with TRBD2. Trimming at V came to 0 bases and at J to 6 bases, leaving 5 bases not matched to a gene. Germline V gene sequence: CDR1 LGHNA, CDR2 YSLEER. CDR3 length: 16 amino acids. CDR3 nucleotide sequence: TGCGCCAGCAGCCAAGACCGAGCGGGAGGGCGCAATGAGCAGTTCTTC. Amino acid sequence: CASSQDRAGGRNEQFF.

The sample holds a few counts of this clone. The chain has TRBV9 and TRBJ2-3; possibly TRBD2 for D (6 bases). Trimming shortened V by 0 bases and J by 0 bases, and 14 bases separated the two germline ends. The CDR3 covers 17 residues. Germline V lookup: CDR1 SGDLS, CDR2 YYNGEE. The CDR3 region is CASSVGPLASSTDTQYF. The CDR3 DNA is TGTGCCAGCAGCGTAGGCCCCCTAGCGTCTAGCACAGATACGCAGTATTTT. The complete variable domain, with remaining parts taken from reference TRBV9 and TRBJ2-3, reads DSGVTQTPKHLITATGQRVTLRCSPRSGDLSVYWYQQSLDQGLQFLIQYYNGEERAKGNILERFSAQQFPDLHSELNLSSLELGDSALYFCASSVGPLASSTDTQYFGPGTRLTVL.

The V call is TRBV27, the J call TRBJ2-5; 14 bases are shared with TRBD2. This CDR3 contains 21 residues. The junction had 16 bases not matched to a gene; V was cut back by 4 bases and J by 0 bases. Germline V gives CDR1 MNHEY, CDR2 SMNVEV (reference sequence). The CDR3: CASSSRQGRGLAGGYQETQYF. The CDR3 DNA reads as TGTGCCAGCAGTTCCCGACAGGGTAGAGGACTAGCGGGAGGATACCAAGAGACCCAGTACTTC.

The chain employs TRBV5-4 and TRBJ1-6; the D gene is possibly TRBD1 (6 bases). Germline assignment: CDR1 SGHNT and CDR2 YYREEE (reference sequence). V lost 4 bases, J lost 1 base, and 12 bases lay in between. The CDR3 is 16 amino acids. As DNA, the CDR3 is TGTGCCAGCAGCAAGCAGGGGTGGTCCTATAATTCACCCCTCCACTTT. Its translation: CASSKQGWSYNSPLHF.

V is TRBV2 and J is TRBJ1-4, with TRBD1 identical over 7 bases. Per the germline V gene, CDR1 is SNHLY and CDR2 is FYNNEI. The CDR3 spans 12 residues. Unmatched junction bases numbered 7, after V lost 10 bases and J lost 8 bases. The CDR3 loop is CATRGTEEKLFF. The CDR3 DNA is TGTGCCACCCGAGGGACAGAAGAAAAACTGTTTTTT.

V usage is TRBV29-1 and J usage is TRBJ1-6; D ambiguous. Germline V gives CDR1 SQVTM, CDR2 ANQGSEA. This CDR3 has 11 residues. V was trimmed by 1 base and J by 18 bases, leaving 13 bases between them. As DNA, the CDR3 is TGCAGCGTTGAAGTAGGCGGGTCCCCCCACTTT. Translating gives CSVEVGGSPHF.

The V and J genes are TRBV6-6 and TRBJ2-1; 8 nucleotides align to TRBD2. V gave up 5 bases and J gave up 4 bases; unmatched junction bases: 13. This CDR3 has 17 amino acids. Germline CDR1 reads MNHNY; CDR2 reads SVGAGI (reference sequence). CDR3 in amino acids: CASSHRTGGRRYNEQFF. CDR3 DNA: TGTGCCAGCAGTCACAGAACGGGGGGGCGGAGGTACAATGAGCAGTTCTTC.

This chain uses TRBV7-2 with TRBJ2-1; D may be TRBD2 (5 bases). CDR1 is SGHTA and CDR2 is FQGNSA in the germline V gene. This CDR3 is built from 13 residues. V lost 5 bases and J lost 9, with 14 bases in between. The CDR3 DNA reads as TGTGCCAGCAGCCAAGTAGCGAGTGGTGAGCAGTTCTTC. This translates into CASSQVASGEQFF.

This rearrangement joins TRBV6-6 to TRBJ1-2, with 7 nucleotides matching TRBD1. V trimming: 7 bases; J trimming: 0 bases; junction bases outside the gene matches: 8. The CDR3 contains 15 residues. CDR1 is MNHNY, CDR2 SVGAGI, per germline (reference sequence). Written as DNA, the CDR3 is TGTGCCAGCACTGGGACAGCCTTAGCTAACTATGGCTACACCTTC. Amino acid sequence: CASTGTALANYGYTF.

J is TRBJ2-3 and V is TRBV4-2; D is uncertain. The CDR3 is made up of 12 amino acids. CDR1 and CDR2 from the germline V gene are LGHNA and YNFKEQ. Trimming pared 0 bases from V and 9 bases from J, leaving 7 bases between. The CDR3: CASSQDGTTQYF. As DNA, the CDR3 is TGTGCCAGCAGCCAAGATGGCACCACGCAGTATTTT.

The chain couples TRBV4-3 to TRBJ1-4, with D perhaps matching TRBD1 (5 bases). With 2 bases removed from V and 7 bases from J, the gap between germline ends came to 20 bases. The germline CDR1 and CDR2 sequences are LGHNA and YSLEER. CDR3 length: 17 amino acids. CDR3 nucleotides: TGCGCCAGCAGCCAAACTCTGGACGGGGGGTTGGGTGAAAAACTGTTTTTT. This gives the protein CASSQTLDGGLGEKLFF.